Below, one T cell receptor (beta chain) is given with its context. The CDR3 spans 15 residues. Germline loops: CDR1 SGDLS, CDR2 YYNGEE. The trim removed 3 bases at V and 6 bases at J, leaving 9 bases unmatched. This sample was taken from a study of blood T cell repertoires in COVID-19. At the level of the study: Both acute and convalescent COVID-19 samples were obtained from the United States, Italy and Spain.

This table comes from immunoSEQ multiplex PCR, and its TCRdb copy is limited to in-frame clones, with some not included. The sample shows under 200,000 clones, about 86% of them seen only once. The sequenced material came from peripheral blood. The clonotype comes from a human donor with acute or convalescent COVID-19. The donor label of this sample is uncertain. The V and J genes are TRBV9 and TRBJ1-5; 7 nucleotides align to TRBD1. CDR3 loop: CASSAQGNHGQPQHF. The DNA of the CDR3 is TGTGCCAGCAGCGCACAGGGGAATCACGGTCAGCCCCAGCATTTT.